The 26 T cell receptor beta chains in this list originate from one sample, sequenced in a study of T cell changes during pregnancy in multiple sclerosis. The table came from immunoSEQ multiplex PCR; TCRdb's copy has only in-frame clones and leaves some out. The sample comprises around 110,000 clones, around 92% of which are singletons, and over 0.65% rests with the top ten. The input for sequencing was peripheral blood, taken in the third trimester of pregnancy. The source is a female donor in good health, enrolled as a control in a pregnancy study.

V gene TRBV7-2 combines with J gene TRBJ2-7; 9 nucleotides align to TRBD1. Germline CDR1 is SGHTA and CDR2 is FQGNSA. Germline trimming cut 5 bases from V and 3 bases from J; bases unmatched to any gene: 2. CDR3 length: 13 amino acids. CDR3 in amino acids: CASSPTGGYEQYF. CDR3 nucleotide sequence: TGTGCCAGCAGCCCGACAGGGGGCTACGAGCAGTACTTC.

V and J are TRBV25-1 and TRBJ2-7, with 10 bases fitting TRBD1. V lost 3 bases, J lost 0 bases, and 2 bases stayed unmatched. The CDR3 runs to 15 residues. Germline values: CDR1 MGHDK, CDR2 SYGVNS. CDR3 nucleotides: TGTGCCAGCAGTGATTGGACAGGGGGCTCCTACGAGCAGTACTTC. Its protein is CASSDWTGGSYEQYF.

The table lists this clone with a count of one. The chain combines TRBV2 with TRBJ2-1; D is perhaps TRBD1 (5 bases). CDR3 length equals 14 residues. The V and J ends lost 2 bases and 9 bases respectively, with 14 bases between them. Looked up from germline, CDR1 is SNHLY and CDR2 is FYNNEI. The CDR3 nucleotides are TGTGCCAGCAGTGAAAGGGGAACAGCTCTTGAGCAGTTCTTC. It yields the protein CASSERGTALEQFF.

The gene calls are TRBV5-8 and TRBJ1-2; D is perhaps TRBD1 (5 bases). This CDR3 comprises 15 residues. V lost 0 bases to trimming and J lost 5 bases, with 14 bases between them. Germline V gene lookup returns CDR1 SGHTS and CDR2 YDEGEE. The CDR3 DNA follows: TGTGCCAGCAGCTTGGAACAGGACACCTATTATGGCTACACCTTC. Protein: CASSLEQDTYYGYTF. Together with reference TRBV5-8 and TRBJ1-2, the CDR3 gives the full variable domain: EAGVTQSPTHLIKTRGQQATLRCSPISGHTSVYWYQQALGLGLQFLLWYDEGEERNRGNFPPRFSGRQFPNYSSELNVNALELEDSALYLCASSLEQDTYYGYTFGSGTRLTVV.

The chain carries TRBV20-1 and TRBJ2-7; D is uncertain. The CDR3 length is 11 residues. V shed 1 base and J shed 4 bases, with 5 bases lying between them. CDR1 is DFQATT and CDR2 is SNEGSKA in the germline V gene (reference sequence). As DNA, the CDR3 is TGCAGTGCTAGAGCCCCGTACGAGCAGTACTTC. It codes for CSARAPYEQYF.

This sequence joins TRBV7-9 and TRBJ1-1; 8 positions match TRBD1. Germline values: CDR1 SEHNR, CDR2 FQNEAQ (reference sequence). With 1 base clipped from V and 4 bases from J, the junction kept 8 bases outside the gene matches. CDR3 length: 16 amino acids. The CDR3 bases are TGTGCCAGCAGCTTAGTTAGGACAGGGCGGGCCACTGAAGCTTTCTTT. Protein product: CASSLVRTGRATEAFF.

Note on this clone: A junction end diverges from the germline sequence, so it may reflect a read error. The rearrangement joins TRBV7-9 to TRBJ2-1; TRBD2 aligns across 8 bases. Looked up from germline, CDR1 is SEHNR and CDR2 is FQNEAQ (reference sequence). The CDR3 has 17 amino acids. The CDR3 DNA is TGTGCCAGCAGCATAGCACGGGGGGGGCTGTCCTACAATGAGCAGTTCTTC. Its translation: CASSIARGGLSYNEQFF.

The rearrangement links TRBV7-9 to TRBJ1-3; D ambiguous. The CDR3 contains 15 residues. The germline gives CDR1 SEHNR, CDR2 FQNEAQ (reference sequence). V dropped 2 bases and J dropped 2 bases, with 10 bases sitting between them. The CDR3 region is CASSLHGQAGNTIYF. The CDR3 nucleotides are TGTGCCAGCAGCTTACATGGGCAGGCTGGAAACACCATATATTTT.

The sample holds one count of this clone. The chain is built from TRBV6-1 and TRBJ2-6, with D perhaps TRBD1 (5 bases). Trimming removed 3 bases at V and 0 bases at J, with 9 bases between. The CDR3 consists of 16 residues. Germline V gene data show CDR1 as MNHNS and CDR2 as SASEGT. Written as DNA, the CDR3 is TGTGCCAGCAGTGACCGCAGGGCCTCTGGGGCCAACGTCCTGACTTTC. It codes for CASSDRRASGANVLTF.

The chain uses TRBV7-9 and TRBJ1-5; the D gene is possibly TRBD1 (6 bases). The CDR3 totals 14 residues. Per the germline V gene, CDR1 is SEHNR and CDR2 is FQNEAQ (reference sequence). With 5 bases removed from V and 7 bases from J, the gap between germline ends came to 15 bases. In nucleotides, the CDR3 is TGTGCCAGCAGCGCTTCAGGGGAACGCCAGCCCCAGCATTTT. It encodes CASSASGERQPQHF.

The chain links TRBV19 to TRBJ1-2, with 7 bases matching TRBD1. The germline V gene has CDR1 LNHDA and CDR2 SQIVND (reference sequence). Unmatched junction bases numbered 12, after V lost 3 bases and J lost 2 bases. The CDR3 extends over 17 amino acids. CDR3 DNA: TGTGCCAGTAGTATGCGACAGGGAAGGGGTAGGAACTATGGCTACACCTTC. It codes for CASSMRQGRGRNYGYTF.

The chain has TRBV30 and TRBJ1-4; possible D gene TRBD1, 5 bases. V was clipped by 0 bases and J by 4 bases, with 12 bases between them. The CDR3 sequence is 15 residues long. The germline CDR1 and CDR2 sequences are GTSNPN and SVGIG (reference sequence). CDR3 coding DNA: TGTGCCTGGAGTGTATTAAGGGGATTTAATGAAAAACTGTTTTTT. Its translation: CAWSVLRGFNEKLFF.

V gene TRBV7-2 combines with J gene TRBJ1-3; D perhaps matches TRBD1 (5 bases). The CDR3 is 14 residues long. Trimming took 5 bases from V and 4 from J, leaving 12 bases between them. Germline CDR1 SGHTA, CDR2 FQGNSA. CDR3 residues: CASSASGMGNTIYF. The CDR3 bases are TGTGCCAGCAGCGCGTCAGGGATGGGAAACACCATATATTTT. The variable domain in full, with the rest retrieved from reference TRBV7-2 and TRBJ1-3, is GAGVSQSPSNKVTEKGKDVELRCDPISGHTALYWYRQSLGQGLEFLIYFQGNSAPDKSGLPSDRFSAERTGGSVSTLTIQRTQQEDSAVYLCASSASGMGNTIYFGEGSWLTVV.

This rearrangement joins TRBV14 to TRBJ2-5; the D gene is possibly TRBD2 (6 bases). Deletions cut 8 bases from V and 5 bases from J, with 12 bases between. This CDR3 has 12 amino acids. CDR1 and CDR2 (germline): SGHDN, FVKESK. As DNA, the CDR3 is TGTGCCAGCGGGCGGGATTTTGAGACCCAGTACTTC. This translates into CASGRDFETQYF.

The chain carries TRBV6-5 and TRBJ1-2; TRBD1 is a possible D gene (6 bases). Germline V gene lookup returns CDR1 MNHEY and CDR2 SVGAGI. V was pared by 0 bases and J by 4 bases, with 12 bases between. The CDR3 consists of 15 residues. CDR3 bases: TGTGCCAGCAGTTACTCTCACAGGGTGACCTATGGCTACACCTTC. Its protein product is CASSYSHRVTYGYTF.

V and J are TRBV14 and TRBJ1-4; maybe TRBD1 (6 bases). Germline V lookup: CDR1 SGHDN, CDR2 FVKESK. This CDR3 has 18 residues. The V gene lost 1 base and the J gene lost 8 bases, with 23 bases spanning the gap. The CDR3 sequence is CASSQGGPGTRSAEKLFF. The DNA of the CDR3 is TGTGCCAGCAGCCAAGGGGGTCCCGGGACACGATCCGCGGAAAAACTGTTTTTT.

In DNA form, the CDR3 reads TGTGCCAGCAGTTACGGTACCCGGGAATCCTCCCAGTACTTC. This encodes CASSYGTRESSQYF. The V and J genes are TRBV6-6 and TRBJ2-5; D may be TRBD2 (5 bases). Germline-derived CDR1 and CDR2 are MNHNY and SVGAGI (reference sequence). This CDR3 has 14 residues. With 2 bases removed from V and 9 bases from J, the gap between germline ends came to 16 bases.

This sequence joins TRBV18 and TRBJ1-2; TRBD1 is a possible D gene (5 bases). Per germline, CDR1 KGHSH and CDR2 LQKENI. V dropped 6 bases and J dropped 6 bases, with 17 bases sitting between them. This CDR3 region has 14 residues. As DNA, the CDR3 is TGTGCCAGCTCCCCCGGGACTCCTAAGAATGGCTACACCTTC. It translates to CASSPGTPKNGYTF.

Points on this clone: Different DNA sequences within this sample yield the same CDR3. The chain joins TRBV7-2 to TRBJ2-5, with a possible D match to TRBD1 (5 bases). CDR1 is SGHTA and CDR2 is FQGNSA in the germline V gene. V lost 3 bases, J lost 3 bases, and 8 bases lay in between. The CDR3 is made up of 13 amino acids. CDR3 coding DNA: TGTGCCAGCAGCTTCACCAGGGAAGAGACCCAGTACTTC. This gives the protein CASSFTREETQYF.

The CDR3 protein is CASSLGVGVNTEAFF. CDR3 nucleotide sequence: TGTGCCAGCAGCTTAGGGGTAGGAGTGAACACTGAAGCTTTCTTT. The chain uses TRBV7-6 and TRBJ1-1, with D hard to call. Germline-derived CDR1 and CDR2 are SGHVS and FNYEAQ. This CDR3 is built from 15 residues. V was shortened by 1 base and J by 0 bases, with 9 bases between the two germline ends.

The chain combines TRBV5-6 with TRBJ1-4, with D perhaps matching TRBD1 (6 bases). The CDR3 totals 13 residues. Germline V gene sequence: CDR1 SGHDT, CDR2 YYEEEE. Trimming shortened V by 2 bases and J by 7 bases, and 9 bases separated the two germline ends. Here the CDR3 DNA reads TGTGCCAGCAGCTTTCAGGGGCGTGAAAAACTGTTTTTT. Residues: CASSFQGREKLFF.

V is TRBV7-9 and J is TRBJ1-3; D is uncertain. This CDR3 has 14 residues. Germline loops: CDR1 SEHNR, CDR2 FQNEAQ (reference sequence). Between the trimmed V and J ends, which lost 3 bases and 1 base, there was a span of 7 bases. The CDR3, as DNA: TGTGCCAGCAGCTTGCGAGGGTCTGGAAACACCATATATTTT. Its protein is CASSLRGSGNTIYF.

The chain couples TRBV7-8 to TRBJ1-5; D unclear. Trimming removed 5 bases from V and 3 bases from J, with 11 bases in between. The length of the CDR3 is 14 residues. The V gene's germline CDR1 is SGHVS and CDR2 FQNEAQ. This CDR3 is CASSPPGPNQPQHF. CDR3 in DNA: TGTGCCAGCAGCCCTCCGGGTCCCAATCAGCCCCAGCATTTT.

V is TRBV30 and J is TRBJ2-7; D perhaps matches TRBD1 (5 bases). The CDR3 runs 13 residues. Germline V gene lookup returns CDR1 GTSNPN and CDR2 SVGIG (reference sequence). Deletions cut 4 bases from V and 0 bases from J, with 10 bases between. The chain's CDR3 is CAWTLGHSYEQYF. CDR3 nucleotide sequence: TGTGCCTGGACCCTAGGACACTCCTACGAGCAGTACTTC. The full variable domain, completed using reference TRBV30 and TRBJ2-7, is SQTIHQWPATLVQPVGSPLSLECTVEGTSNPNLYWYRQAAGRGLQLLFYSVGIGQISSEVPQNLSASRPQDRQFILSSKKLLLSDSGFYLCAWTLGHSYEQYFGPGTRLTVT.

The chain has TRBV30 and TRBJ2-1, with D possibly matching TRBD2 (6 bases). Germline V lookup: CDR1 GTSNPN, CDR2 SVGIG (reference sequence). The CDR3 is made up of 16 amino acids. Between the trimmed V and J ends, which lost 0 bases and 7 bases, there was a span of 19 bases. This chain's CDR3 is CAWSVGTSGVRNEQFF. The CDR3 DNA follows: TGTGCCTGGAGTGTAGGAACCTCGGGGGTCCGAAATGAGCAGTTCTTC.

This rearrangement joins TRBV13 to TRBJ2-2; TRBD1 matches 8 bases. CDR3 size: 13 residues. V was clipped by 6 bases and J by 9 bases; unmatched bases: 6. Germline CDR1 reads PRHDT; CDR2 reads FYEKMQ (reference sequence). The CDR3, as DNA: TGTGCCAGCAGGGAGACAGGGGACCGGGAGCTGTTTTTT. Translating gives CASRETGDRELFF.